The clone carrying this T cell receptor (beta chain) was observed at least ten times. Its antigen is as yet unknown. The data are from a study of identical twins. General study results and limits: Within beta out-of-frame sequences, the excess sharing observed between twins was weaker.

Trimming left V 3 bases short and J 10 bases short, with 13 bases between. Germline values: CDR1 SEHNR, CDR2 FQNEAQ (reference sequence). The CDR3 length is 14 residues. TCRdb independently ran MiXCR on the 5' RACE reads; one entry per CDR3 protein. The sample records 100,000 or so distinct CDR3 sequences, about 6.1% being singletons. J is TRBJ1-6 and V is TRBV7-9, with a tentative D call TRBD1 (6 bases). This sequence was found in a woman aged 45-65 years in good health. Sequences were obtained from memory T cells sorted from blood. The CDR3 sequence: CASSFAGVGSPLHF. CDR3 in DNA: TGTGCCAGCAGCTTTGCAGGGGTGGGCTCACCCCTCCACTTT.